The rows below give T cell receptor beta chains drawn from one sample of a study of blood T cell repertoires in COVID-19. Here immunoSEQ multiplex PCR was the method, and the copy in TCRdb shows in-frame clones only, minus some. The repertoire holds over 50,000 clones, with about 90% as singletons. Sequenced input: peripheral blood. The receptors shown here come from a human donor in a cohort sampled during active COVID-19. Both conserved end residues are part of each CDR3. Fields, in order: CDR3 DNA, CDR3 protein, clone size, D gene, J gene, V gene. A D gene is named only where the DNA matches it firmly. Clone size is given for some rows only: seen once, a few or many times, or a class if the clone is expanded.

DNA: TGTGCCAGTAGTATTTCAAGGACAGGGGTGAAGGAAAAACTGTTTTTT; CDR3: CASSISRTGVKEKLFF; size: NA; D: TRBD1; J: TRBJ1-4; V: TRBV19
DNA: TGTGCCAGCGGTCAGACCCGGGGTACAGATACGCAGTATTTT; CDR3: CASGQTRGTDTQYF; size: NA; D: NA; J: TRBJ2-3; V: TRBV6-5
DNA: TGTGCCAGCAGTCCCGGTGGAGGGGGCTACGGCTACACCTTC; CDR3: CASSPGGGGYGYTF; size: NA; D: TRBD1; J: TRBJ1-2; V: TRBV28
DNA: TGTGCCAGCAGCCGAGGGGGTGTGAATTCACCCCTCCACTTT; CDR3: CASSRGGVNSPLHF; size: NA; D: NA; J: TRBJ1-6; V: TRBV7-9
DNA: TGCGCCAGCAGCTTGGCCTCGGGATCTCTCTACAATGAGCAGTTCTTC; CDR3: CASSLASGSLYNEQFF; size: NA; D: NA; J: TRBJ2-1; V: TRBV5-1
DNA: TGTGCCAGCAGCTTGGGTCCGGGGCCGACAGGGTGGAAGACCCAGTACTTC; CDR3: CASSLGPGPTGWKTQYF; size: NA; D: TRBD1; J: TRBJ2-5; V: TRBV11-2
DNA: TGTGCCAGCAGTGAAGTTACAGAATCCGAGCAGTACTTC; CDR3: CASSEVTESEQYF; size: NA; D: NA; J: TRBJ2-7; V: TRBV6-1
DNA: TGTGCCACCAGTGATCCCCACGGGAGTGCAGATACGCAGTATTTT; CDR3: CATSDPHGSADTQYF; size: NA; D: NA; J: TRBJ2-3; V: TRBV24-1
DNA: TGCAGTGCTAGTGTTAGCGGGGTCGACGAGCAGTACTTC; CDR3: CSASVSGVDEQYF; size: once; D: TRBD2; J: TRBJ2-7; V: TRBV20-1
DNA: TGTGCCAGCAGCCCGGGGAGCAATCAGCCCCAGCATTTT; CDR3: CASSPGSNQPQHF; size: NA; D: NA; J: TRBJ1-5; V: TRBV5-8
DNA: TGTGCCAGCAGCCAGCCTAGCGGGGGGGCCCAGTATTTT; CDR3: CASSQPSGGAQYF; size: NA; D: TRBD2; J: TRBJ2-3; V: TRBV11-2
DNA: TGTGCCAGCAGCCAGTTATTTTCCCGGACAGGGGGCAAGGACACTGAAGCTTTCTTT; CDR3: CASSQLFSRTGGKDTEAFF; size: NA; D: TRBD1; J: TRBJ1-1; V: TRBV4-2
DNA: TGTGCCAGCAGTGAAGTTTCCGGGGGGCTTAATGAAAAACTGTTTTTT; CDR3: CASSEVSGGLNEKLFF; size: NA; D: NA; J: TRBJ1-4; V: TRBV6-1
DNA: TGTGCCAGCAGCGTCGGGAGCTACAATGAGCAGTTCTTC; CDR3: CASSVGSYNEQFF; size: NA; D: NA; J: TRBJ2-1; V: TRBV9
DNA: TGTGCCAGCAGCGGCACGGACACCAATGAAAAACTGTTTTTT; CDR3: CASSGTDTNEKLFF; size: NA; D: NA; J: TRBJ1-4; V: TRBV9
DNA: TGTGCCACAGGGCAGGGAGGGTCCTACAATGAGCAGTTCTTC; CDR3: CATGQGGSYNEQFF; size: NA; D: TRBD2; J: TRBJ2-1; V: TRBV24-1
DNA: TGTGCCAGCAGCCCAATCGGGGGAAATCAGCCCCAGCATTTT; CDR3: CASSPIGGNQPQHF; size: NA; D: NA; J: TRBJ1-5; V: TRBV5-5
DNA: TGTGCCAGCAGCCAAAAGGGTCAGGGTGATTCACCCCTCCACTTT; CDR3: CASSQKGQGDSPLHF; size: few; D: NA; J: TRBJ1-6; V: TRBV7-2